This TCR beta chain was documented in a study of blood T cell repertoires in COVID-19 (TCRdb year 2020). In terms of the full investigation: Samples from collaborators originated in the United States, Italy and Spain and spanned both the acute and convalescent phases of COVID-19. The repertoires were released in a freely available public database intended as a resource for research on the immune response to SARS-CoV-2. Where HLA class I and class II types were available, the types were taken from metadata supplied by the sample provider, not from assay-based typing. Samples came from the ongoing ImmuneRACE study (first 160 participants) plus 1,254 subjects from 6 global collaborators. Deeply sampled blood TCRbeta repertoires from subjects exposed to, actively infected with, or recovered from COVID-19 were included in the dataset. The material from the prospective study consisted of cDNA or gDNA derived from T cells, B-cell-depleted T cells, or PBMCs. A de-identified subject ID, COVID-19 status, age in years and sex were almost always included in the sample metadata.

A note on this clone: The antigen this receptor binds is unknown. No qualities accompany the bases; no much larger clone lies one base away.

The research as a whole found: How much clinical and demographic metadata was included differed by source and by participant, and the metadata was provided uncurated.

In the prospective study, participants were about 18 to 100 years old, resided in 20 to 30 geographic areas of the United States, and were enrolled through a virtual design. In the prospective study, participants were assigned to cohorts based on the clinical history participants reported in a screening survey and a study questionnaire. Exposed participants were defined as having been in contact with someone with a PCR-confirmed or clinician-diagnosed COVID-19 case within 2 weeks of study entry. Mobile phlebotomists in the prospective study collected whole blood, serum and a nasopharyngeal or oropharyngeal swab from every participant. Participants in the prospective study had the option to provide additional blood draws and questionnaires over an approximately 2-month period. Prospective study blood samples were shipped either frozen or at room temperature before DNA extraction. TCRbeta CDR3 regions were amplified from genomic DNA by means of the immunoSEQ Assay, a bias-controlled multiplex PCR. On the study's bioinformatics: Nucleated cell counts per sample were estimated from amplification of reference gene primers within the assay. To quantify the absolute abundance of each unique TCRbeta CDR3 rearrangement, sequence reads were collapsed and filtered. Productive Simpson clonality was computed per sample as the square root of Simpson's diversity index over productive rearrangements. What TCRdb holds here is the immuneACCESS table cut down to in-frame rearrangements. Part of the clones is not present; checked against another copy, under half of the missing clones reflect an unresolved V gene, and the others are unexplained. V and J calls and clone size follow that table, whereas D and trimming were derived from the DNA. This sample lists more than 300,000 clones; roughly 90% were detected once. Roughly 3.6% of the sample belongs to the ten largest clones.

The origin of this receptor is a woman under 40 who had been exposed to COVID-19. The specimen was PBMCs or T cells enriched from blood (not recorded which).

The nucleotide sequence reads TGCGCCAGCAGCCAAGATCGGGGCTCCTATAATTCACCCCTCCACTTT. This codes for CASSQDRGSYNSPLHF. This chain is built from TRBV4-3 and TRBJ1-6; no confident D gene assignment can be made. The trim is 0 bases for V and 0 bases for J, with a gap of 6 bases between the germline ends. CDR1 and CDR2, per the germline V gene, are LGHNA and YSLEER. The CDR3 numbers 16 residues from cysteine through phenylalanine. Of the read, only the CDR3 DNA is kept; its 48 bases are in frame from base 1.